One sample yielded the 27 T cell receptor beta chains listed below, sequenced in a study of blood T cell repertoires in COVID-19. Clones were sequenced by immunoSEQ multiplex PCR, and TCRdb holds only the in-frame ones, with some missing. The sample lists more than 350,000 clones; 87% were seen once. Input material: peripheral blood. The source is a young woman with COVID-19, enrolled during active disease.

This clone came up once. The J gene is TRBJ2-1, the V gene TRBV2; the D is unclear. The V and J ends lost 4 bases and 11 bases respectively, with 6 bases between them. This CDR3 has 10 amino acids. Germline-derived CDR1 and CDR2 are SNHLY and FYNNEI. CDR3 residues: CASSGSQQFF. In DNA, the CDR3 is TGTGCCAGCAGTGGCAGTCAGCAGTTCTTC. Filled out from reference TRBV2 and TRBJ2-1, the complete variable domain reads EPEVTQTPSHQVTQMGQEVILRCVPISNHLYFYWYRQILGQKVEFLVSFYNNEISEKSEIFDDQFSVERPDGSNFTLKIRSTKLEDSAMYFCASSGSQQFFGPGTRLTVL.

The chain combines TRBV7-8 with TRBJ1-6, with D maybe TRBD1 (6 bases). Germline CDR1 is SGHVS and CDR2 is FQNEAQ. V lost 4 bases, J lost 6 bases, and 13 bases lay in between. This CDR3 contains 15 residues. The CDR3 sequence is CASSSTGWANSPLHF. CDR3 DNA sequence: TGTGCCAGCAGCTCTACAGGGTGGGCTAATTCACCCCTCCACTTT.

The chain uses TRBV9 and TRBJ2-3; 12 bases agree with TRBD2. The CDR3 covers 16 residues. The trim removed 3 bases at V and 1 base at J, leaving 3 bases unmatched. The V gene's germline CDR1 is SGDLS and CDR2 YYNGEE. CDR3 coding DNA: TGTGCCAGCAGCGGGGGACTAGCGGGCGGCACAGATACGCAGTATTTT. Translation: CASSGGLAGGTDTQYF.

J is TRBJ2-7 and V is TRBV20-1; D perhaps matches TRBD1 (5 bases). The V end lost 6 bases, the J end lost 6 bases, and 9 bases lay between the germline ends. Germline CDR1 and CDR2: DFQATT and SNEGSKA (reference sequence). The CDR3 is 10 amino acids. Written as DNA, the CDR3 is TGCAGTGCCGACAGCTTCGAGCAGTACTTC. Its protein is CSADSFEQYF.

J is TRBJ2-2 and V is TRBV18, with 7 bases matching TRBD2. The CDR3 extends over 14 amino acids. V lost 1 base to trimming and J lost 4 bases; unmatched junction nucleotides: 0. Looked up from germline, CDR1 is KGHSH and CDR2 is LQKENI. The CDR3 sequence: CASSPREGTGELFF. CDR3 nucleotides: TGTGCCAGCTCACCACGGGAGGGCACCGGGGAGCTGTTTTTT.

This chain links TRBV3-1 (or the pseudogene TRBV3-2) with TRBJ2-2; TRBD2 agrees at 7 bases. Per germline, CDR1 LGHDT and CDR2 YNNKEL (reference sequence). V shed 3 bases and J 1 base; nucleotides not matched to a gene: 2. The CDR3 extends over 15 amino acids. CDR3 nucleotide sequence: TGTGCCAGCAGCCATAGGGAGGGGAACACCGGGGAGCTGTTTTTT. It specifies CASSHREGNTGELFF.

The chain combines TRBV30 with TRBJ2-5; the match to TRBD2 covers 9 bases. The CDR3 runs 15 residues. In germline, CDR1 is GTSNPN, CDR2 SVGIG (reference sequence). V trimming: 2 bases; J trimming: 5 bases; junction bases outside the gene matches: 9. The CDR3 sequence is CAWSNQAGGPETQYF. CDR3 coding DNA: TGTGCCTGGAGTAATCAAGCGGGAGGCCCGGAGACCCAGTACTTC.

The J gene is TRBJ2-5, the V gene TRBV28, with D maybe TRBD2 (5 bases). Germline V gives CDR1 MDHEN, CDR2 SYDVKM. The CDR3 sequence is 14 residues long. Trimming stripped 3 bases from V and 6 bases from J, with 14 bases between. The CDR3 is CASSFRGIWKTQYF. CDR3 coding DNA: TGTGCCAGCAGTTTTCGAGGGATCTGGAAGACCCAGTACTTC.

V gene TRBV28 combines with J gene TRBJ2-5, with 7 positions matching TRBD1. J gave up 5 bases and V 2 bases, and 8 bases lay outside the gene matches. This CDR3 spans 15 amino acids. The germline CDR1 and CDR2 sequences are MDHEN and SYDVKM. Written as DNA, the CDR3 is TGTGCCAGCAGTTTAGGGACGACAGGGATGGAGACCCAGTACTTC. Protein: CASSLGTTGMETQYF.

The chain couples TRBV5-1 to TRBJ2-1; a possible D gene is TRBD2 (5 bases). Between the trimmed V and J ends, which lost 1 base and 8 bases, there was a span of 13 bases. Germline loops: CDR1 SGHRS, CDR2 YFSETQ. The CDR3 spans 14 residues. The CDR3 is CASSLRVRVDEQFF. CDR3 sequence (DNA): TGCGCCAGCAGCTTGAGGGTGCGGGTGGATGAGCAGTTCTTC.

The chain has TRBV24-1 and TRBJ2-3, with 10 bases matching TRBD1. Germline trimming cut 5 bases from V and 1 base from J; bases unmatched to any gene: 2. The CDR3 length is 15 residues. Germline CDR1 KGHDR, CDR2 SFDVKD. The CDR3 protein is CATSGDRGRTDTQYF. In DNA form, the CDR3 reads TGTGCCACCAGTGGGGACAGGGGACGCACAGATACGCAGTATTTT.

The V gene is TRBV4-2, the J gene TRBJ1-5; D is undetermined. Germline V gene sequence: CDR1 LGHNA, CDR2 YNFKEQ. The V end lost 0 bases, the J end lost 2 bases, and 5 bases lay between the germline ends. This CDR3 contains 14 residues. In DNA, the CDR3 is TGTGCCAGCAGCCAAGATGTAGGCAATCAGCCCCAGCATTTT. As protein: CASSQDVGNQPQHF.

The genes are TRBV7-3 and TRBJ2-2; 7 positions agree with TRBD2. V shed 3 bases, J shed 0 bases, and the junction held 1 base outside the gene matches. Germline V gives CDR1 SGHTA, CDR2 FQGTGA. The CDR3 totals 15 residues. CDR3 nucleotide sequence: TGTGCCAGCAGCTTCAGCGGGGCGAACACCGGGGAGCTGTTTTTT. Residues: CASSFSGANTGELFF.

The V call is TRBV21-1, the J call TRBJ2-5; TRBD2, the D gene given by the table, was not confirmed from the DNA. TRBV21-1 is deemed a pseudogene. The CDR3 has 19 amino acids. The CDR3 spells CASSKGSVKRERPQETQYF. For the CDR3, the DNA is TGTGCCAGCAGCAAAGGATCAGTTAAGCGGGAGCGCCCCCAAGAGACCCAGTACTTC.

The rearrangement joins TRBV27 to TRBJ2-3; 12 bases match TRBD2. The trim removed 5 bases at V and 4 bases at J, leaving 7 bases unmatched. Germline V gene data show CDR1 as MNHEY and CDR2 as SMNVEV (reference sequence). The CDR3 has 16 residues. CDR3 nucleotides: TGTGCCAGCAGTGCGCAACTAGCGGGAGGCGCAGATACGCAGTATTTT. It encodes CASSAQLAGGADTQYF.

The V and J genes are TRBV11-3 and TRBJ2-7; 9 bases match TRBD1. The germline gives CDR1 SGHNT, CDR2 YENEEA. Germline trimming cut 5 bases from V and 5 bases from J; bases unmatched to any gene: 10. The CDR3 extends over 15 amino acids. The CDR3 nucleotides are TGTGCCAGCAGCCTCAGACAGGGGGTTGTGAACGAGCAGTACTTC. It translates to CASSLRQGVVNEQYF.

The chain links TRBV7-3 to TRBJ2-7; D might be TRBD2 (6 bases). CDR3 length: 15 amino acids. The germline gives CDR1 SGHTA, CDR2 FQGTGA. The V end was cut by 2 bases, the J end by 3 bases, with 14 bases between. The CDR3 bases are TGTGCCAGCAGCTTACTTCCCGGGAGCTACTACGAGCAGTACTTC. Its protein is CASSLLPGSYYEQYF.

The chain recombines TRBV9 with TRBJ2-7; TRBD2 agrees at 8 bases. The germline V gene has CDR1 SGDLS and CDR2 YYNGEE. The V gene end was trimmed by 0 bases and the J gene end by 6 bases; junction bases not matched to a gene: 11. The CDR3 runs to 16 residues. CDR3 nucleotides: TGTGCCAGCAGCGTAGTGACTAGCGAGAGCATATGCGAGCAGTACTTC. Translating gives CASSVVTSESICEQYF.

This chain connects TRBV19 to TRBJ1-5; 7 nucleotides agree with TRBD1. CDR1 is LNHDA and CDR2 is SQIVND in the germline V gene (reference sequence). After removal of 7 bases from V and 4 bases from J, the junction contained 16 bases not matched to a gene. The CDR3 covers 17 residues. This CDR3 reads CASTRSWVGGGNQPQHF. Written as DNA, the CDR3 is TGTGCCAGTACCAGATCATGGGTAGGGGGCGGAAATCAGCCCCAGCATTTT.

The CDR3 is CASSPRGGNYGYTF. The CDR3 DNA is TGTGCCAGTAGCCCACGGGGGGGGAATTATGGCTACACCTTC. The chain employs TRBV19 and TRBJ1-2; D perhaps matches TRBD1 (5 bases). The CDR3 is 14 residues long. In germline, CDR1 is LNHDA, CDR2 SQIVND (reference sequence). V lost 6 bases to trimming and J lost 5 bases, with 16 bases between them.

The rearrangement links TRBV7-8 to TRBJ1-4; TRBD1 might be the D (6 bases). CDR3 length equals 15 residues. Germline CDR1 and CDR2: SGHVS and FQNEAQ. V shed 5 bases and J shed 11 bases, with 21 bases lying between them. The CDR3 here is CASSEVDRSVKKLFF. CDR3 nucleotides: TGTGCCAGCAGCGAGGTAGACAGGAGCGTGAAGAAACTGTTTTTT. The full variable domain, its missing parts supplied by reference TRBV7-8 and TRBJ1-4, is GAGVSQSPRYKVAKRGQDVALRCDPISGHVSLFWYQQALGQGPEFLTYFQNEAQLDKSGLPSDRFFAERPEGSVSTLKIQRTQQEDSAVYLCASSEVDRSVKKLFFGSGTQLSVL.

V is TRBV7-2 and J is TRBJ1-2, with no clear D. The CDR3 totals 16 residues. Per germline, CDR1 SGHTA and CDR2 FQGNSA. V was trimmed by 0 bases and J by 8 bases, leaving 19 bases between them. The CDR3 sequence: CASSLAIYEGSGGYTF. The CDR3 bases are TGTGCCAGCAGCTTAGCCATCTACGAGGGAAGCGGGGGCTACACCTTC.

In its sample, this clone was seen once. The chain uses TRBV7-3 and TRBJ2-1; 15 nucleotides match TRBD2. The CDR3 is made up of 16 amino acids. CDR1 is SGHTA and CDR2 is FQGTGA in the germline V gene. V gave up 5 bases and J gave up 7 bases; unmatched junction bases: 6. The CDR3 coding sequence is TGTGCCAGCAGCGCGGGACTAGCGGGAGGTCAGAATGAGCAGTTCTTC. Encoded protein: CASSAGLAGGQNEQFF.

The chain carries TRBV28 and TRBJ2-1; no firm D call. Germline values: CDR1 MDHEN, CDR2 SYDVKM. V lost 2 bases to trimming and J lost 2 bases, with 13 bases between them. The CDR3 totals 16 residues. The CDR3 reads CASSLQRTLTYNEQFF. CDR3 sequence (DNA): TGTGCCAGCAGTTTACAGCGAACCCTGACCTACAATGAGCAGTTCTTC.

This clone has only one observation. The V call is TRBV24-1, the J call TRBJ2-1; maybe TRBD1 (5 bases). V shed 5 bases and J shed 4 bases, with 20 bases lying between them. Per the germline V gene, CDR1 is KGHDR and CDR2 is SFDVKD. This CDR3 is 17 amino acids long. In DNA form, the CDR3 reads TGTGCCACCAGTGTTCATGGTGGGGCCGGTATTTACAATGAGCAGTTCTTC. Translated: CATSVHGGAGIYNEQFF.

V usage is TRBV5-4 and J usage is TRBJ2-7; D perhaps matches TRBD2 (7 bases). CDR3 length: 15 residues. Germline values: CDR1 SGHNT, CDR2 YYREEE (reference sequence). V was cut by 2 bases and J by 4 bases, with 16 bases left in between. The CDR3 DNA follows: TGTGCCAGCAGCTTTGGGGGCGGGAGTGAATACGAGCAGTACTTC. Translating gives CASSFGGGSEYEQYF.

This rearrangement joins TRBV11-2 to TRBJ2-7, with TRBD2 as a possible D gene (5 bases). V lost 1 base, J lost 4 bases, and 11 bases lay in between. The CDR3 sequence is 14 residues long. Germline V CDR1 and CDR2: SGHAT, FQNNGV. The CDR3 DNA reads TGTGCCAGCAGCTTAGGGACCGGCGGGTACGAGCAGTACTTC. Its translation is CASSLGTGGYEQYF.